Given below is one T cell receptor beta chain in context. What it recognizes is unknown. TCRdb's table, derived via immunoSEQ multiplex PCR, lists solely in-frame clones and lacks some. The data contain approximately 89,000 clones, approximately 91% of them singletons. The CDR3 is made up of 13 amino acids. CDR1 is GTSNPN and CDR2 is SVGIG in the germline V gene (reference sequence). The V end was cut by 3 bases, the J end by 7 bases, with 12 bases between. This entry belongs to a study of OX40 agonist ivuxolimab in advanced cancers. Study outcomes and limitations: Some nonresponders additionally presented with little normalized T-cell clonal expansion.

This specimen was CD4+ or CD8+ T cells sorted from blood, taken in a trial of the OX40 agonist ivuxolimab. The receptor's source is an adult with an advanced solid tumor such as melanoma, head and neck, liver or kidney cancer. This sequence joins TRBV30 and TRBJ1-4, with D unresolved. For the CDR3, the DNA is TGTGCCTGGAGGGACGGGCGGAGTGAAAAACTGTTTTTT. The encoded protein is CAWRDGRSEKLFF.